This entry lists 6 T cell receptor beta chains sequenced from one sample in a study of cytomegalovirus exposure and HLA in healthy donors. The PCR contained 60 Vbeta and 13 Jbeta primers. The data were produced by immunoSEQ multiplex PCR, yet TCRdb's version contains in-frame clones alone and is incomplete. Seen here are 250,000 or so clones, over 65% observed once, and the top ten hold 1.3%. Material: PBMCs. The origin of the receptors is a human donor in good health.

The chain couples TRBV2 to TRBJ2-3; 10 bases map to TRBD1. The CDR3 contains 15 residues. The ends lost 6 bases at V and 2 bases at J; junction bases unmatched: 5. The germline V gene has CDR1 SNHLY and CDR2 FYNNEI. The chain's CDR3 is CASSPGTGATDTQYF. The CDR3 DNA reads TGTGCCAGCAGCCCCGGGACAGGGGCCACAGATACGCAGTATTTT.

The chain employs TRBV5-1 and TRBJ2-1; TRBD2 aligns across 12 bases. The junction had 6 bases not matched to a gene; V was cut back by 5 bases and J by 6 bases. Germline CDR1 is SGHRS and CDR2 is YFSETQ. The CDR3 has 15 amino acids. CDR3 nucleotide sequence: TGCGCCAGCAGAATACTAGCGGGAGGATCCAATGAGCAGTTCTTC. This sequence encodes CASRILAGGSNEQFF.

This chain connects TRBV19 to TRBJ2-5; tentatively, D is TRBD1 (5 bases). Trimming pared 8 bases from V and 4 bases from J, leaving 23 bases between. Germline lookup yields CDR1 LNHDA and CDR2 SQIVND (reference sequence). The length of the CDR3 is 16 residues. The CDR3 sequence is CASYIDPRASLETQYF. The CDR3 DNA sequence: TGTGCCAGTTATATAGACCCCAGGGCCTCCTTAGAGACCCAGTACTTC.

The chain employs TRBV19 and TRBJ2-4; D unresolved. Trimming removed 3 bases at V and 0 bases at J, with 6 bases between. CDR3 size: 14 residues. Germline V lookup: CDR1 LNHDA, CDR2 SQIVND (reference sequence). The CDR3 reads CASSIRLAKNIQYF. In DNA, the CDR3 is TGTGCCAGTAGTATCCGACTAGCCAAAAACATTCAGTACTTC.

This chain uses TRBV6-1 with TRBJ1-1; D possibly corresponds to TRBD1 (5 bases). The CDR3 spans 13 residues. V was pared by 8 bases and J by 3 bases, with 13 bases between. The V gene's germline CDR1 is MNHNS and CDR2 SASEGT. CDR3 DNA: TGTGCCAGCGTACAGGACGGACACACTGAAGCTTTCTTT. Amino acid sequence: CASVQDGHTEAFF.

The CDR3 loop reads CAWSPGGLMYEQYF. The CDR3 DNA sequence: TGTGCCTGGAGCCCGGGAGGGTTGATGTACGAGCAGTACTTC. The rearrangement uses TRBV30 and TRBJ2-7; TRBD2 matches 8 bases. The CDR3 sequence is 14 residues long. J lost 4 bases, V lost 3 bases, and 8 bases had no gene match. Germline V CDR1 and CDR2: GTSNPN, SVGIG (reference sequence). The full variable domain, completed using reference TRBV30 and TRBJ2-7, is SQTIHQWPATLVQPVGSPLSLECTVEGTSNPNLYWYRQAAGRGLQLLFYSVGIGQISSEVPQNLSASRPQDRQFILSSKKLLLSDSGFYLCAWSPGGLMYEQYFGPGTRLTVT.